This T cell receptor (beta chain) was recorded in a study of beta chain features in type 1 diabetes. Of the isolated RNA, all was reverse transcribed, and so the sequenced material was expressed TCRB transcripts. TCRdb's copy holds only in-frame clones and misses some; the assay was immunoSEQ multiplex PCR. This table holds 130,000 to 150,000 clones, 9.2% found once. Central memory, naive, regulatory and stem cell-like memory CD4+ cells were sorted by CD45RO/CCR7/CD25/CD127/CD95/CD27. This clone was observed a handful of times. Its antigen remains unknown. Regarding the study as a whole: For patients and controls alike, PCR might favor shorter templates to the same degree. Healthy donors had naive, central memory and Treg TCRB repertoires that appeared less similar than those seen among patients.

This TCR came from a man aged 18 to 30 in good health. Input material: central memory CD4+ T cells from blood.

Written as DNA, the CDR3 is TGTGCCAGCAGCCCGAGGCGCAATATTTACGAGCAGTACTTC. Amino acids: CASSPRRNIYEQYF. The chain carries TRBV9 and TRBJ2-7; no reliable D call. The CDR3 consists of 14 residues. The germline V gene encodes CDR1 SGDLS and CDR2 YYNGEE. Trimming removed 4 bases from V and 4 bases from J, with 15 bases in between.